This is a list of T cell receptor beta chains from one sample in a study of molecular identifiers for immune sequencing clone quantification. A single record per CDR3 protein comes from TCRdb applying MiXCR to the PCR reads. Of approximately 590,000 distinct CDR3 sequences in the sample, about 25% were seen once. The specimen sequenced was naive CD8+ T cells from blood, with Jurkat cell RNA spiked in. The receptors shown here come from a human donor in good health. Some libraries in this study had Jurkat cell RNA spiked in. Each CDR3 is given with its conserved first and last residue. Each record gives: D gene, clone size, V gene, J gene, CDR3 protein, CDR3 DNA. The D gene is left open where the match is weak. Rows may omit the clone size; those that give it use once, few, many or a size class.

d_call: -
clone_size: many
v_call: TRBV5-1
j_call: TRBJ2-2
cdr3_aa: CASSLEAGANTGELFF
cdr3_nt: TGCGCCAGCAGCTTGGAGGCCGGGGCAAACACCGGGGAGCTGTTTTTT

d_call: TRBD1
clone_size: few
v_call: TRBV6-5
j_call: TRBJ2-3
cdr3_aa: CASSGFLGQATDTQYF
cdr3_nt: TGTGCCAGCAGTGGGTTCCTCGGACAGGCAACAGATACGCAGTATTTT

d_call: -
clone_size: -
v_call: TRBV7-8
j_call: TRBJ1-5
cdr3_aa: CASSPNTGSGNQPQHF
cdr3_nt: TGTGCCAGCAGCCCTAATACAGGGAGTGGCAATCAGCCCCAGCATTTT

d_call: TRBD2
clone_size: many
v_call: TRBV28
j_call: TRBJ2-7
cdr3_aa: CASSVTSGRYEQYF
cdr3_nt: TGTGCCAGCAGCGTGACTAGCGGGAGGTACGAGCAGTACTTC

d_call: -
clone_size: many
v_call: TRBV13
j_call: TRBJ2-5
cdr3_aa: CASSSRGGETQYF
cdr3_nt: TGTGCCAGCAGCTCCAGGGGGGGCGAGACCCAGTACTTC

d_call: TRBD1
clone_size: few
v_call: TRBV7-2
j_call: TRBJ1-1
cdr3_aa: CASSPIRQGNTEAFF
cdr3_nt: TGTGCCAGCAGCCCGATCCGACAGGGAAACACTGAAGCTTTCTTT

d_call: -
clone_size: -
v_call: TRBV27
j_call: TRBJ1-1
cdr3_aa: CASSLSGGVWDTEAFF
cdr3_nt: TGTGCCAGCAGTTTATCGGGGGGCGTTTGGGACACTGAAGCTTTCTTT

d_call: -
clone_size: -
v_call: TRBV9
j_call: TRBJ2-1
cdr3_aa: CASSVALLSEQFF
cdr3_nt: TGTGCCAGCAGCGTAGCCCTCCTGAGTGAGCAGTTCTTC

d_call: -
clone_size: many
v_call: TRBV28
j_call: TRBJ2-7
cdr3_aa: CASRTMGEQYF
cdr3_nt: TGTGCCAGCAGGACCATGGGCGAGCAGTACTTC

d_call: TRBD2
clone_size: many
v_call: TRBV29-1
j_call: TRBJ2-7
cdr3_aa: CSVEAGLAGDSYEQYF
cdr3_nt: TGCAGCGTTGAAGCGGGACTAGCGGGAGATTCCTACGAGCAGTACTTC

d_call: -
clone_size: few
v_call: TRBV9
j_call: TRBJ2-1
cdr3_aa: CASSVSLNEQFF
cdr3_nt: TGTGCCAGCAGCGTATCCCTTAATGAGCAGTTCTTC

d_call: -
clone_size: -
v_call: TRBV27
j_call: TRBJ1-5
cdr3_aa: CASSLGIYQPQHF
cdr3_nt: TGTGCCAGCAGTTTAGGGATATATCAGCCCCAGCATTTT

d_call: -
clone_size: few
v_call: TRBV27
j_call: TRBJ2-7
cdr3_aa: CASSLSGLIYEQYF
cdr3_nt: TGTGCCAGCAGTTTATCGGGACTGATCTACGAGCAGTACTTC

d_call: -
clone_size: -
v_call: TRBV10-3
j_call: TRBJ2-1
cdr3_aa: CAISGGHERFF
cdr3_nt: TGTGCCATCAGTGGTGGTCATGAGCGGTTCTTC

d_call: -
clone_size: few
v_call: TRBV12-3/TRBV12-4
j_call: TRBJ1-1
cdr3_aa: CASTFTGRGTEAFF
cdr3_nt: TGTGCCAGCACCTTCACAGGGCGCGGCACTGAAGCTTTCTTT

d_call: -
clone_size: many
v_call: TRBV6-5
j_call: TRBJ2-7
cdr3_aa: CASRPHPYEQYF
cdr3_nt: TGTGCCAGCAGACCGCACCCCTACGAGCAGTACTTC

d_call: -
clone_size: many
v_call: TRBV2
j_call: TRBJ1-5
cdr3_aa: CASSDSEGLSNQPQHF
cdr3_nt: TGTGCCAGCAGTGATAGTGAGGGACTTAGCAATCAGCCCCAGCATTTT